A single sample gave rise to the 23 T cell receptor beta chains below, sequenced in a study of blood T cell repertoires in COVID-19. Profiling relied on immunoSEQ multiplex PCR, and the TCRdb table lists in-frame clones only, not all of them. The sample contains about 250,000 clones, 86% of which appear only once. Sequencing was carried out using peripheral blood. Receptors originate from an older woman who had recovered from COVID-19.

The rearrangement links TRBV7-9 to TRBJ2-7; a possible D gene is TRBD1 (6 bases). The CDR3 totals 15 residues. Trimming removed 1 base at V and 2 bases at J, with 12 bases between. The germline V gene has CDR1 SEHNR and CDR2 FQNEAQ (reference sequence). The CDR3 DNA follows: TGTGCCAGCAGCTTAGTCGGCAGGGGTGCCTACGAGCAGTACTTC. Amino acids: CASSLVGRGAYEQYF.

J is TRBJ2-1 and V is TRBV7-2; TRBD2 matches 8 bases. CDR3 length: 18 amino acids. V dropped 1 base and J dropped 4; count of bases not matched to a gene: 12. Per germline, CDR1 SGHTA and CDR2 FQGNSA. The CDR3 region is CASSLDPRGSGVYNEQFF. The CDR3, as DNA: TGTGCCAGCAGCTTAGATCCTAGAGGTAGCGGGGTGTACAATGAGCAGTTCTTC. The entire variable domain, with the rest obtained from reference TRBV7-2 and TRBJ2-1, is as follows: GAGVSQSPSNKVTEKGKDVELRCDPISGHTALYWYRQSLGQGLEFLIYFQGNSAPDKSGLPSDRFSAERTGGSVSTLTIQRTQQEDSAVYLCASSLDPRGSGVYNEQFFGPGTRLTVL.

The rearrangement joins TRBV28 to TRBJ2-3, with a tentative D call TRBD1 (5 bases). Between the trimmed V and J ends, which lost 7 bases and 2 bases, there was a span of 13 bases. The CDR3 loop spans 14 amino acids. Germline-derived CDR1 and CDR2 are MDHEN and SYDVKM. The CDR3 reads CASNDPGITDTQYF. CDR3 DNA: TGTGCCAGCAATGACCCAGGGATCACAGATACGCAGTATTTT. Complete variable domain (other parts from reference TRBV28 and TRBJ2-3): DVKVTQSSRYLVKRTGEKVFLECVQDMDHENMFWYRQDPGLGLRLIYFSYDVKMKEKGDIPEGYSVSREKKERFSLILESASTNQTSMYLCASNDPGITDTQYFGPGTRLTVL.

The CDR3 DNA is TGCGCCAGCAGCCAAGATTACGGAGCGCAGTACTTC. It is translated as CASSQDYGAQYF. The chain recombines TRBV4-1 with TRBJ2-7; no definite D call. The CDR3 is 12 amino acids. The V end lost 0 bases, the J end lost 9 bases, and 9 bases lay between the germline ends. Germline V gene sequence: CDR1 MGHRA, CDR2 YSYEKL.

The chain joins TRBV18 to TRBJ2-1; a weak D match, TRBD2 (6 bases). Trimming pared 6 bases from V and 1 base from J, leaving 10 bases between. Germline V gives CDR1 KGHSH, CDR2 LQKENI. The CDR3 loop spans 14 amino acids. CDR3 amino acids: CASSLGTSYNEQFF. The CDR3 nucleotides are TGTGCCAGCTCTCTCGGGACTTCCTACAATGAGCAGTTCTTC.

The chain combines TRBV20-1 with TRBJ2-7, with D perhaps TRBD2 (5 bases). The ends were cut back, 6 bases at V and 7 bases at J, with 13 bases in the middle. The CDR3 runs 11 residues. CDR1 and CDR2 (germline): DFQATT, SNEGSKA (reference sequence). CDR3 in DNA: TGCAGTGCCCACGGAGCGGTGGAGCAGTACTTC. Residues: CSAHGAVEQYF.

The chain uses TRBV15 and TRBJ2-3, with D possibly being TRBD2 (5 bases). This CDR3 contains 16 residues. V lost 0 bases and J 8 bases, leaving 18 bases between the germline ends. CDR1 and CDR2 (germline): LNHNV, YYDKDF (reference sequence). The CDR3 coding sequence is TGTGCCACCAGCAGAGATCGCCTTCGCGTCGGAGGTACGCAGTATTTT. Protein: CATSRDRLRVGGTQYF.

The CDR3, as DNA: TGTGCCGGGGGGAGCACAGATACGCAGTATTTT. Translating gives CAGGSTDTQYF. The chain links TRBV7-9 to TRBJ2-3, with D possibly being TRBD2 (6 bases). This CDR3 has 11 residues. The germline gives CDR1 SEHNR, CDR2 FQNEAQ (reference sequence). The V end lost 11 bases, the J end lost 0 bases, and 6 bases lay between the germline ends.

The V and J genes are TRBV7-2 and TRBJ2-5; D might be TRBD1 (7 bases). Looked up from germline, CDR1 is SGHTA and CDR2 is FQGNSA. The CDR3 loop spans 14 amino acids. V gave up 5 bases and J gave up 4 bases, with 14 bases separating them. The CDR3 spells CASSEQGGGETQYF. Written as DNA, the CDR3 is TGTGCCAGCAGCGAGCAGGGGGGCGGAGAGACCCAGTACTTC.

J is TRBJ2-1 and V is TRBV29-1; a possible D gene is TRBD2 (7 bases). V dropped 5 bases and J dropped 10 bases, with 15 bases sitting between them. This CDR3 is built from 12 residues. CDR1 is SQVTM and CDR2 is ANQGSEA in the germline V gene. The CDR3 region is CSVRGGGGEQFF. CDR3 DNA sequence: TGCAGCGTTCGGGGCGGGGGCGGAGAGCAGTTCTTC.

In this sample, this clone turned up a few times. The V and J genes are TRBV28 and TRBJ2-5, with a weak D call TRBD1 (6 bases). The V gene lost 5 bases and the J gene lost 5 bases, with 9 bases spanning the gap. The V gene's germline CDR1 is MDHEN and CDR2 SYDVKM. The CDR3 is 12 amino acids. CDR3 residues: CASSPQGETQYF. CDR3 DNA sequence: TGTGCCAGCAGTCCTCAGGGGGAGACCCAGTACTTC.

The chain employs TRBV28 and TRBJ1-4, with 12 bases that match TRBD1. With 8 bases clipped from V and 8 bases from J, the junction kept 12 bases outside the gene matches. CDR3 length: 16 amino acids. Germline V gene sequence: CDR1 MDHEN, CDR2 SYDVKM. For the CDR3, the DNA is TGTGCCAGCCATTTCCGGGACAGGGGGCGCGGGGAAAAACTGTTTTTT. Translation gives CASHFRDRGRGEKLFF.

The rearrangement links TRBV15 to TRBJ1-6; 10 bases are shared with TRBD1. Germline V gene lookup returns CDR1 LNHNV and CDR2 YYDKDF (reference sequence). This CDR3 region has 18 residues. V trimming: 1 base; J trimming: 5 bases; junction bases outside the gene matches: 8. The CDR3 reads CATSRGTGTGANNSPLHF. The CDR3 DNA follows: TGTGCCACCAGCAGAGGGACCGGGACAGGGGCGAATAATTCACCCCTCCACTTT.

The chain combines TRBV7-9 with TRBJ2-1, with D perhaps matching TRBD1 (8 bases). This CDR3 comprises 16 residues. Per germline, CDR1 SEHNR and CDR2 FQNEAQ (reference sequence). V lost 6 bases and J lost 7, with 22 bases in between. The DNA for the CDR3 is TGTGCCAGCAGACCTACGACAGGGGAGGGTAGAAATGAGCAGTTCTTC. It translates to CASRPTTGEGRNEQFF.

The chain joins TRBV5-1 to TRBJ2-2, with 8 bases identical to TRBD1. With 4 bases clipped from V and 7 bases from J, the junction kept 6 bases outside the gene matches. The CDR3 is made up of 14 amino acids. Germline V gene lookup returns CDR1 SGHRS and CDR2 YFSETQ. CDR3 DNA sequence: TGCGCCAGCAGCGTACCGACAGGGGACGGGGAGCTGTTTTTT. This translates into CASSVPTGDGELFF.

J is TRBJ2-1 and V is TRBV5-1; 12 bases line up with TRBD2. Per the germline V gene, CDR1 is SGHRS and CDR2 is YFSETQ. The CDR3 spans 19 residues. The junction had 15 bases not matched to a gene; V was cut back by 4 bases and J by 4 bases. CDR3 coding DNA: TGCGCCAGCAGCAATCCAAGGACTAGCGGGGCTTTCCTTTACAATGAGCAGTTCTTC. This translates into CASSNPRTSGAFLYNEQFF.

The V call is TRBV7-9, the J call TRBJ2-3; 9 bases line up with TRBD2. The CDR3 consists of 16 residues. The ends lost 5 bases at V and 5 bases at J; junction bases unmatched: 11. Germline CDR1 reads SEHNR; CDR2 reads FQNEAQ (reference sequence). The chain's CDR3 is CASSPGRGGAGDTQYF. CDR3 in DNA: TGTGCCAGCAGCCCCGGGCGCGGGGGGGCCGGAGATACGCAGTATTTT.

V and J are TRBV19 and TRBJ2-1; D might be TRBD1 (7 bases). This CDR3 comprises 16 residues. Looked up from germline, CDR1 is LNHDA and CDR2 is SQIVND (reference sequence). Trimming removed 1 base from V and 0 bases from J, with 10 bases in between. The CDR3 DNA sequence: TGTGCCAGTAGTATAGCAGGGGGGCTCTCCTACAATGAGCAGTTCTTC. This translates into CASSIAGGLSYNEQFF.

The chain joins TRBV6-6 to TRBJ2-7, with 9 nucleotides matching TRBD2. V shed 8 bases and J 5 bases; nucleotides not matched to a gene: 13. The CDR3 has 15 residues. Germline lookup yields CDR1 MNHNY and CDR2 SVGAGI (reference sequence). This CDR3 reads CASLQGSGGVDEQYF. The DNA for the CDR3 is TGTGCCAGCCTGCAGGGTAGCGGGGGAGTGGACGAGCAGTACTTC.

About this clone: The sample carries other DNA sequences with the same CDR3. The gene calls are TRBV20-1 and TRBJ1-5; tentatively, D is TRBD1 (5 bases). Germline V CDR1 and CDR2: DFQATT, SNEGSKA (reference sequence). This CDR3 contains 14 residues. The germline V and J ends were trimmed by 3 bases and 1 base, with 10 bases remaining between them. This CDR3 reads CSASRGGSNQPQHF. CDR3 coding DNA: TGCAGTGCTAGTAGGGGAGGAAGCAATCAGCCCCAGCATTTT.

V and J are TRBV3-1 (or the pseudogene TRBV3-2) and TRBJ2-3, with D unclear. From germline, CDR1 is LGHDT and CDR2 YNNKEL (reference sequence). The CDR3 is 12 residues long. Trimming left V 4 bases short and J 4 bases short, with 6 bases between. The CDR3 nucleotides are TGTGCCAGCAGCCCCTTATCAGATACGCAGTATTTT. Translation: CASSPLSDTQYF.

This chain connects TRBV19 to TRBJ2-1; 15 bases agree with TRBD2. From germline, CDR1 is LNHDA and CDR2 SQIVND (reference sequence). J lost 2 bases, V lost 7 bases, and 9 bases had no gene match. The CDR3 covers 18 residues. CDR3 coding DNA: TGTGCCAGTACCGTGGATAGGACTAGCGGGGGGGCCTACAATGAGCAGTTCTTC. It codes for CASTVDRTSGGAYNEQFF.

The rearrangement links TRBV4-2 to TRBJ2-7, with 15 positions matching TRBD2. The CDR3 runs to 17 residues. Germline-derived CDR1 and CDR2 are LGHNA and YNFKEQ. The junction had 9 bases not matched to a gene; V was cut back by 4 bases and J by 5 bases. CDR3 residues: CASSRAGTSGGSNEQYF. In nucleotides, the CDR3 is TGTGCCAGCAGCCGAGCCGGGACTAGCGGGGGGAGCAACGAGCAGTACTTC.